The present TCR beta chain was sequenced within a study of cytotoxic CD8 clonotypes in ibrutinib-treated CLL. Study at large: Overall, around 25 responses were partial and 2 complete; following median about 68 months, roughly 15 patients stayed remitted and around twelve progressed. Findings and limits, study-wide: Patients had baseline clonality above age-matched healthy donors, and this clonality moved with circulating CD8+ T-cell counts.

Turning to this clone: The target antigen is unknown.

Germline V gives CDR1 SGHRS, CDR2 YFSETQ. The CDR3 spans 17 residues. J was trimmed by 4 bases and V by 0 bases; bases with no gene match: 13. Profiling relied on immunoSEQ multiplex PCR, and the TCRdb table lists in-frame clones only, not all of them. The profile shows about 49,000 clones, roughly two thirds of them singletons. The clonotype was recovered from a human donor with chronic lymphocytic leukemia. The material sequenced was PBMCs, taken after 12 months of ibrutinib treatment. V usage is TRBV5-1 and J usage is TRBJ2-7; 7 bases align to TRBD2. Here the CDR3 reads CASSLAGRGEAGYEQYF. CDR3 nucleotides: TGCGCCAGCAGCTTGGCTGGGAGGGGAGAGGCCGGATACGAGCAGTACTTC.